This TCR beta chain was identified in a study of blood T cell repertoires in COVID-19. The table came from immunoSEQ multiplex PCR; TCRdb's copy has only in-frame clones and leaves some out. The sample has roughly 75,000 clones; about 93% are singletons. Germline V lookup: CDR1 SSHAT, CDR2 FNYEAQ (reference sequence). CDR3 size: 14 residues. In regard to this clone: A junction end diverges from the germline sequence, so it may reflect a read error.

The V gene is TRBV7-7, the J gene TRBJ1-6, with 10 bases matching TRBD1. Sequencing was performed on peripheral blood. This sequence was found in a human donor in a cohort sampled during active COVID-19. The CDR3 sequence: CASSAGQGNSPLHF. The CDR3 bases are TGTGCTAGCAGCGCGGGACAGGGGAATTCACCCCTCCACTTT.